The 28 T cell receptor beta chains listed next were all sequenced from one sample in a study of cytomegalovirus exposure and HLA in healthy donors. Amplification used 60 Vbeta primers and 13 Jbeta primers. Profiling relied on immunoSEQ multiplex PCR, and the TCRdb table lists in-frame clones only, not all of them. Altogether more than 80,000 clones are present, about three quarters being singletons, with the ten largest covering about 6%. The sample taken for sequencing was PBMCs. Source of these receptors: a woman aged 50 to 65 in good health and CMV-seropositive.

This clone appeared a few times. The chain carries TRBV10-3 and TRBJ1-2; possible D gene TRBD1, 6 bases. Trimming left V 8 bases short and J 8 bases short, with 18 bases between. This CDR3 spans 13 amino acids. The germline V gene has CDR1 ENHRY and CDR2 SYGVKD. DNA for the CDR3: TGTGCCATCGCCGAGGGGGGGGGTCGGGGCTACACCTTC. Amino acids: CAIAEGGGRGYTF.

The rearrangement joins TRBV7-3 to TRBJ1-1, with D uncertain. Germline V gene lookup returns CDR1 SGHTA and CDR2 FQGTGA. The V and J ends lost 5 bases and 7 bases respectively, with 14 bases between them. This CDR3 region has 13 residues. The CDR3: CASSPPEVGEAFF. CDR3 coding DNA: TGTGCCAGCAGCCCCCCAGAGGTAGGTGAAGCTTTCTTT.

The table lists this clone with many counts. The chain links TRBV6-5 to TRBJ2-1; TRBD2 matches 12 bases. This CDR3 is built from 15 residues. V lost 0 bases, J lost 6 bases, and 0 bases stayed unmatched. From germline, CDR1 is MNHEY and CDR2 SVGAGI. The CDR3 coding sequence is TGTGCCAGCAGTTACTCGGGACTAGCGGGCAATGAGCAGTTCTTC. Protein product: CASSYSGLAGNEQFF.

This clone was picked up a small number of times. The rearrangement joins TRBV6-6 to TRBJ1-1, with 8 bases identical to TRBD1. Per germline, CDR1 MNHNY and CDR2 SVGAGI (reference sequence). V lost 4 bases to trimming and J lost 5 bases; unmatched junction nucleotides: 9. The CDR3 runs to 15 residues. The CDR3 loop is CASSSLDRVSTEAFF. CDR3 DNA sequence: TGTGCCAGCAGTTCCCTGGACAGGGTATCGACTGAAGCTTTCTTT.

In this sample, this clone turned up a few times. The chain uses TRBV29-1 and TRBJ1-4; unclear D gene. The CDR3 length is 12 residues. Germline assignment: CDR1 SQVTM and CDR2 ANQGSEA. The V gene lost 4 bases and the J gene lost 4 bases, with 7 bases spanning the gap. The CDR3: CSVVVYNEKLFF. CDR3 sequence (DNA): TGCAGCGTTGTTGTTTATAATGAAAAACTGTTTTTT.

The chain couples TRBV19 to TRBJ1-2, with TRBD1 matching 10 bases. V lost 5 bases and J lost 4; bases outside the gene matches: 7. CDR1 LNHDA and CDR2 SQIVND come from the germline V gene (reference sequence). The CDR3 extends over 15 amino acids. This CDR3 reads CASSSTGGYLYGYTF. CDR3 DNA sequence: TGTGCCAGTAGTTCGACAGGGGGCTACCTCTATGGCTACACCTTC.

The V and J genes are TRBV7-8 and TRBJ2-7; D perhaps matches TRBD2 (6 bases). The germline gives CDR1 SGHVS, CDR2 FQNEAQ. This CDR3 region has 15 residues. V shed 4 bases and J shed 1 base, with 14 bases lying between them. CDR3 amino acids: CASSSSPRGSYEQYF. DNA for the CDR3: TGTGCCAGCAGCTCCTCCCCCCGGGGGTCCTACGAGCAGTACTTC.

The chain joins TRBV2 to TRBJ1-1, with 9 bases that match TRBD1. The V gene's germline CDR1 is SNHLY and CDR2 FYNNEI. The CDR3 length is 16 residues. V trimming: 2 bases; J trimming: 4 bases; junction bases outside the gene matches: 8. CDR3 region: CASSETRTGVATEAFF. DNA of the CDR3: TGTGCCAGCAGTGAAACCCGGACAGGGGTGGCCACTGAAGCTTTCTTT.

This chain connects TRBV7-9 to TRBJ1-1, with TRBD1 as a possible D gene (6 bases). The CDR3 totals 16 residues. V gave up 5 bases and J gave up 10 bases, with 26 bases separating them. Germline CDR1 reads SEHNR; CDR2 reads FQNEAQ (reference sequence). The CDR3 is CASSPRRVSVRGRAFF. The CDR3 DNA reads TGTGCCAGCAGCCCCCGAAGGGTGTCGGTCAGGGGTAGAGCTTTCTTT.

The rearrangement joins TRBV18 to TRBJ2-7, with TRBD1 matching over 7 bases. Germline CDR1 is KGHSH and CDR2 is LQKENI. This CDR3 has 14 amino acids. The junction had 1 base not matched to a gene; V was cut back by 2 bases and J by 0 bases. CDR3 loop: CASSPSGGSYEQYF. CDR3 bases: TGTGCCAGCTCACCATCAGGGGGCTCCTACGAGCAGTACTTC.

The chain has TRBV7-2 and TRBJ1-1, with D unresolved. CDR1 and CDR2 (germline): SGHTA, FQGNSA. Trimming left V 8 bases short and J 3 bases short, with 10 bases between. The CDR3 is made up of 12 amino acids. The DNA of the CDR3 is TGTGCCAGCGCTACAGATTACACTGAAGCTTTCTTT. It yields the protein CASATDYTEAFF.

This clone came up a few times. The chain carries TRBV7-9 and TRBJ1-1; perhaps TRBD1 as D (6 bases). From germline, CDR1 is SEHNR and CDR2 FQNEAQ (reference sequence). The CDR3 runs 17 residues. V was clipped by 1 base and J by 5 bases, with 20 bases between them. The CDR3 DNA follows: TGTGCCAGCAGCTTAGGCGAATATAACAGGGTAAGGACTGAAGCTTTCTTT. Its translation: CASSLGEYNRVRTEAFF.

The rearrangement uses TRBV7-3 and TRBJ2-2; D might be TRBD1 (6 bases). V lost 5 bases and J 7 bases, leaving 14 bases between the germline ends. Germline CDR1 SGHTA, CDR2 FQGTGA. This CDR3 comprises 14 residues. The CDR3 DNA follows: TGTGCCAGCAGCCATTCTACAGGGATCGGGGAGCTGTTTTTT. Translation gives CASSHSTGIGELFF.

The chain has TRBV4-2 and TRBJ2-7; maybe TRBD1 (6 bases). V shed 0 bases and J shed 5 bases, with 23 bases lying between them. The CDR3 covers 18 residues. CDR1 is LGHNA and CDR2 is YNFKEQ in the germline V gene. This CDR3 is CASSQDRLSIQGYHEQYF. The CDR3 DNA is TGTGCCAGCAGCCAAGATAGGTTATCCATACAGGGTTATCACGAGCAGTACTTC.

The rearrangement links TRBV9 to TRBJ1-2; maybe TRBD1 (6 bases). Trimming pared 4 bases from V and 1 base from J, leaving 17 bases between. The CDR3 has 16 amino acids. Germline V gene sequence: CDR1 SGDLS, CDR2 YYNGEE. CDR3 nucleotide sequence: TGTGCCAGCAGCATGTCGACAGGAGGAATTAACTATGGCTACACCTTC. It translates to CASSMSTGGINYGYTF. The full variable domain, completed using reference TRBV9 and TRBJ1-2, is DSGVTQTPKHLITATGQRVTLRCSPRSGDLSVYWYQQSLDQGLQFLIQYYNGEERAKGNILERFSAQQFPDLHSELNLSSLELGDSALYFCASSMSTGGINYGYTFGSGTRLTVV.

This chain joins TRBV28 and TRBJ2-2; 10 bases fit TRBD1. Germline loops: CDR1 MDHEN, CDR2 SYDVKM. Trimming removed 8 bases from V and 7 bases from J; junction bases left unmatched: 13. This CDR3 is built from 16 residues. The CDR3 coding sequence is TGTGCCAGCTCCCCAGCGGGACAGGGGAATAGCGGGGAGCTGTTTTTT. It translates to CASSPAGQGNSGELFF.

V is TRBV18 and J is TRBJ1-1, with D hard to call. CDR3 size: 13 residues. CDR1 is KGHSH, CDR2 LQKENI, per germline. Trimming cost V 0 bases and J 6 bases, with 8 bases left between them. For the CDR3, the DNA is TGTGCCAGCTCACCACCCGTTAGCGCTGAAGCTTTCTTT. Protein sequence: CASSPPVSAEAFF. Looking up the rest from reference TRBV18 and TRBJ1-1 gives the full variable domain: NAGVMQNPRHLVRRRGQEARLRCSPMKGHSHVYWYRQLPEEGLKFMVYLQKENIIDESGMPKERFSAEFPKEGPSILRIQQVVRGDSAAYFCASSPPVSAEAFFGQGTRLTVV.

V and J are TRBV6-5 and TRBJ2-2; perhaps TRBD1 as D (6 bases). CDR1 MNHEY and CDR2 SVGAGI come from the germline V gene. Deletions cut 5 bases from V and 5 bases from J, with 9 bases between. The CDR3 covers 13 residues. The CDR3 DNA follows: TGTGCCAGCAGTCTACAGGGTACCGGGGAGCTGTTTTTT. This sequence encodes CASSLQGTGELFF.

The genes are TRBV2 and TRBJ1-5; D may be TRBD1 (6 bases). The CDR3 runs 15 residues. The V gene lost 8 bases and the J gene lost 0 bases, with 14 bases spanning the gap. Germline V CDR1 and CDR2: SNHLY, FYNNEI. The CDR3 bases are TGTGCCAGCGGAACAGGGAGTTATAGCAATCAGCCCCAGCATTTT. Amino acids: CASGTGSYSNQPQHF.

The chain joins TRBV19 to TRBJ2-3, with a tentative D call TRBD2 (6 bases). The germline CDR1 and CDR2 sequences are LNHDA and SQIVND (reference sequence). CDR3 size: 16 residues. The V and J ends lost 6 bases and 0 bases respectively, with 16 bases between them. The CDR3 DNA sequence: TGTGCCAGTAGGCCGGGAGCCGACAGAAGCACAGATACGCAGTATTTT. Encoded protein: CASRPGADRSTDTQYF.

CDR3 in DNA: TGCGCCAGCGCAAGGACTAGCTTAGGCGAGACCCAGTACTTC. It translates to CASARTSLGETQYF. The gene calls are TRBV5-1 and TRBJ2-5, with 8 bases that match TRBD2. CDR1 and CDR2 (germline): SGHRS, YFSETQ. CDR3 size: 14 residues. The V and J ends lost 7 bases and 5 bases, in that order; junction bases with no gene match: 10.

The genes are TRBV4-1 and TRBJ2-2; 10 bases are shared with TRBD2. Trimming removed 0 bases from V and 11 bases from J; junction bases left unmatched: 21. Germline V gene lookup returns CDR1 MGHRA and CDR2 YSYEKL. The CDR3 consists of 20 residues. CDR3 loop: CASSQDLASGGAFLPPELFF. For the CDR3, the DNA is TGCGCCAGCAGCCAAGATTTGGCCAGCGGGGGGGCCTTTCTCCCTCCAGAGCTGTTTTTT.

J is TRBJ2-3 and V is TRBV15; a possible D gene is TRBD2 (7 bases). CDR3 length: 15 amino acids. Germline V gene sequence: CDR1 LNHNV, CDR2 YYDKDF (reference sequence). Deletions cut 5 bases from V and 4 bases from J, with 16 bases between. Written as DNA, the CDR3 is TGTGCCACCAGCCGAGGGGGGGGGTGGGCAGATACGCAGTATTTT. It encodes CATSRGGGWADTQYF. Looking up the rest from reference TRBV15 and TRBJ2-3 gives the full variable domain: DAMVIQNPRYQVTQFGKPVTLSCSQTLNHNVMYWYQQKSSQAPKLLFHYYDKDFNNEADTPDNFQSRRPNTSFCFLDIRSPGLGDTAMYLCATSRGGGWADTQYFGPGTRLTVL.

The genes are TRBV30 and TRBJ2-7; D gene uncertain. The CDR3 is made up of 12 amino acids. The V gene lost 4 bases and the J gene lost 0 bases, with 7 bases spanning the gap. Germline CDR1 and CDR2: GTSNPN and SVGIG (reference sequence). CDR3 region: CAWNGLSYEQYF. In nucleotides, the CDR3 is TGTGCCTGGAACGGTCTCTCCTACGAGCAGTACTTC.

The chain combines TRBV5-4 with TRBJ2-3; the match to TRBD2 covers 7 bases. In germline, CDR1 is SGHNT, CDR2 YYREEE (reference sequence). V was clipped by 0 bases and J by 2 bases; unmatched bases: 6. CDR3 length: 16 residues. CDR3 nucleotides: TGTGCCAGCAGCTTGGGCGGGGGTGGTATCACAGATACGCAGTATTTT. Encoded protein: CASSLGGGGITDTQYF.

For the CDR3, the DNA is TGCGCCAGCAGCTACTACCTTACCCGCCAGGGTGGCACAGATACGCAGTATTTT. This sequence encodes CASSYYLTRQGGTDTQYF. The chain couples TRBV4-3 to TRBJ2-3; tentatively, D is TRBD1 (5 bases). The germline gives CDR1 LGHNA, CDR2 YSLEER. The CDR3 is made up of 18 amino acids. Between the trimmed V and J ends, which lost 5 bases and 1 base, there was a span of 22 bases.

This clone was seen more than once but under ten times. The chain employs TRBV7-8 and TRBJ1-4; 7 bases agree with TRBD1. Trimming cost V 2 bases and J 1 base; bases outside gene matches: 13. The CDR3 runs 19 residues. In germline, CDR1 is SGHVS, CDR2 FQNEAQ. CDR3 protein: CASSLLHRTGGLTNEKLFF. The CDR3, as DNA: TGTGCCAGCAGCTTACTCCACCGGACAGGAGGTTTAACTAATGAAAAACTGTTTTTT. Based on the CDR3 plus reference TRBV7-8 and TRBJ1-4, the full variable domain is GAGVSQSPRYKVAKRGQDVALRCDPISGHVSLFWYQQALGQGPEFLTYFQNEAQLDKSGLPSDRFFAERPEGSVSTLKIQRTQQEDSAVYLCASSLLHRTGGLTNEKLFFGSGTQLSVL.

V gene TRBV7-9 combines with J gene TRBJ2-1; 12 bases map to TRBD2. The CDR3 sequence is 18 residues long. V gave up 5 bases and J gave up 5 bases; unmatched junction bases: 13. Germline CDR1 and CDR2: SEHNR and FQNEAQ (reference sequence). CDR3 sequence reads: CASSRLAGVTPRNNEQFF. In DNA, the CDR3 is TGTGCCAGCAGCCGACTAGCGGGGGTTACCCCCCGAAACAATGAGCAGTTCTTC.